Listed below are T cell receptor beta chains from one sample, sequenced in a study of control samples from healthy donors and cancer patients. Sequenced by immunoSEQ multiplex PCR; TCRdb stores in-frame clones only, minus some. The sample lists just over 150,000 clones, roughly 92% seen once, with over 2% in the top ten. The sample taken for sequencing was blood. The receptors stem from a man aged 45 to 65 in good health. CDR3s include the opening cysteine and the closing phenylalanine or tryptophan. Fields, in order: clone size, V gene, J gene, D gene, CDR3 DNA, CDR3 protein. The D gene is left open where the match is weak. Not every row has a clone size; where given, it reads once, few, many or a size class.

-	TRBV6-6	TRBJ1-3	-	TGTGCCAGTCAAACAGGTGCAGGAAACACCATATATTTT	CASQTGAGNTIYF
-	TRBV18	TRBJ2-1	TRBD2	TGTGCCAGCTCACGTGGACTAGCGGGAAATTTGTTCTTC	CASSRGLAGNLFF
once	TRBV10-1	TRBJ2-7	-	TGCGCCAGCAGTGATGCAGACAGGAACGAGCAGTACTTC	CASSDADRNEQYF
-	TRBV7-9	TRBJ2-7	-	TGTGCCAGCAGCTTACCGTTAGCCTACGAGCAGTACTTC	CASSLPLAYEQYF
-	TRBV29-1	TRBJ2-1	-	TGCAGCGTTGAGTTCCCTAGCGATGAGCAGTTCTTC	CSVEFPSDEQFF
-	TRBV28	TRBJ2-2	TRBD2	TGTGCCAGCAGTGCGACTAGCGGGACCAAGGGGACCGGGGAGCTGTTTTTT	CASSATSGTKGTGELFF
-	TRBV2	TRBJ2-2	TRBD2	TGTGCCAGCATGAGAACGGGAGGGACCGGGGAGCTGTTTTTT	CASMRTGGTGELFF
-	TRBV15	TRBJ2-4	-	TGTGCCACCAGCAGAGATCGTATAGGAAGAAACATTCAGTACTTC	CATSRDRIGRNIQYF
-	TRBV5-6	TRBJ2-2	TRBD1	TGTGCCAGCAGCTGGGACAGGGGAACCGGGGAGCTGTTTTTT	CASSWDRGTGELFF
-	TRBV4-1	TRBJ2-7	-	TGCGCCAGCAGCCAAGGGGACACCAACTACGAGCAGTACTTC	CASSQGDTNYEQYF
-	TRBV12-3/TRBV12-4	TRBJ1-1	-	TGTGCCAGCCGGGAGAGCATGAACACTGAAGCTTTCTTT	CASRESMNTEAFF
-	TRBV4-2	TRBJ1-4	-	TGTGCCAGCAGCCCGGGCGGGGCAGACGAAAAACTGTTTTTT	CASSPGGADEKLFF
-	TRBV5-1	TRBJ2-7	-	TGCGCCAGCAGCTTGGACTACGCCTACGAGCAGTACTTC	CASSLDYAYEQYF
-	TRBV27	TRBJ2-7	-	TGTGCCAGCAGTTTTCGTCGGGAGCCCTCCTACGAGCAGTACTTC	CASSFRREPSYEQYF
-	TRBV15	TRBJ2-6	TRBD1	TGTGCCACCAGCACCAGGGGGCGGACGGGGGCCAACGTCCTGACTTTC	CATSTRGRTGANVLTF
-	TRBV6-5	TRBJ1-3	-	TGTGCCAGCAGTTACTCGGGCCAGGACCCTGGAAACACCATATATTTT	CASSYSGQDPGNTIYF
-	TRBV24-1	TRBJ2-7	-	TGTGCCACCAGTGACAGAACCCAGGGCAAACAGTACTTC	CATSDRTQGKQYF
-	TRBV29-1	TRBJ1-3	TRBD1	TGCAGCGTTATTACAGGGGGCGGTGGAAACACCATATATTTT	CSVITGGGGNTIYF
once	TRBV5-4	TRBJ2-2	-	TGTGCCAGCAGCTTGGGGGGGGCGGGAGCCACCGGGGAGCTGTTTTTT	CASSLGGAGATGELFF
-	TRBV25-1	TRBJ1-5	TRBD1	TGTGCCAGCAGTGACTACTCCGGGACAGGAGACAATCAGCCCCAGCATTTT	CASSDYSGTGDNQPQHF
-	TRBV19	TRBJ1-4	-	TGTGCCAGTATTTCTCCGGGAGGAGGGGATGAAAAACTGTTTTTT	CASISPGGGDEKLFF
-	TRBV5-5	TRBJ2-7	TRBD2	TGTGCCAGCAGCTTTCTCCCTAGCGGGAGCGGAGAGCAGTACTTC	CASSFLPSGSGEQYF
-	TRBV15	TRBJ2-7	TRBD2	TGTGCCACCAGCGGAGCGGGAGATAGATACGAGCAGTACTTC	CATSGAGDRYEQYF
-	TRBV27	TRBJ2-4	TRBD2	TGTGCCAGCAGTTCCTTCTCGACTAGCGGACTAGCCAAAAACATTCAGTACTTC	CASSSFSTSGLAKNIQYF
-	TRBV27	TRBJ2-7	-	TGTGCCAGCAGGGGCCTTCAGGGACCATCCTACGAGCAGTACTTC	CASRGLQGPSYEQYF
-	TRBV11-3	TRBJ2-5	TRBD1	TGTGCCAGCAGCTCACAGGGGGCTTGGGGAGAGACCCAGTACTTC	CASSSQGAWGETQYF
-	TRBV27	TRBJ1-2	-	TGTGCCAGCAGTTTAAACCGAGACAGGCCCTATGGCTACACCTTC	CASSLNRDRPYGYTF
-	TRBV5-1	TRBJ2-3	TRBD2	TGCGCCAGCAGCTTTAGCGGACTAGCGGGCCTCACAGATACGCAGTATTTT	CASSFSGLAGLTDTQYF
-	TRBV3-1/TRBV3-2	TRBJ2-7	TRBD1	TGTGCCAGCAGCCAAGGGGCGGGACAGGCCATAACCGAATCCTACGAGCAGTACTTC	CASSQGAGQAITESYEQYF
-	TRBV27	TRBJ2-7	-	TGTGCCAGCAGTCTCTCCGGGTGGGGCTACGAGCAGTACTTC	CASSLSGWGYEQYF
-	TRBV28	TRBJ2-5	-	TGTGCCAGCAGTTTCGGACAGCCCCAAGAGACCCAGTACTTC	CASSFGQPQETQYF
-	TRBV5-1	TRBJ2-3	-	TGCGCCAGCAGCAGAACCACTAGCACAGATACGCAGTATTTT	CASSRTTSTDTQYF
once	TRBV5-6	TRBJ1-4	-	TGTGCCAGCAGCTTGGACGAGGAAAAACTGTTTTTT	CASSLDEEKLFF
-	TRBV19	TRBJ1-2	-	TGTGCCAGTATCCCTCCGGGGCTGGACTATGGCTACACCTTC	CASIPPGLDYGYTF
-	TRBV5-4	TRBJ1-1	-	TGTGCCAGCAGCGAGACAGTGAACACTGAAGCTTTCTTT	CASSETVNTEAFF
once	TRBV3-1/TRBV3-2	TRBJ2-3	TRBD2	TGTGCCAGCAGTCTGACTAGCGCCACTAGCACAGATACGCAGTATTTT	CASSLTSATSTDTQYF
-	TRBV6-2/TRBV6-3	TRBJ2-3	-	TGTGCCAGCAGCAGGAGACAACTTACCACAGATACGCAGTATTTT	CASSRRQLTTDTQYF
-	TRBV9	TRBJ2-1	-	TGTGCCAGCAGCGTAGGAGCTCCAAGAGACCTAAGCTCCTACAATGAGCAGTTCTTC	CASSVGAPRDLSSYNEQFF
-	TRBV19	TRBJ1-5	TRBD1	TGTGCCAGTTCGCCCACAGGGGGCGCGGCTCAGCCCCAGCATTTT	CASSPTGGAAQPQHF
-	TRBV6-4	TRBJ2-1	-	TGTGCCAGCAGTCCCAGCGGATCCTCCTACAATGAGCAGTTCTTC	CASSPSGSSYNEQFF
-	TRBV15	TRBJ2-7	-	TGTGCCACCAGCAGAGATGCCGCGATCTACGAGCAGTACTTC	CATSRDAAIYEQYF
-	TRBV4-1	TRBJ2-1	TRBD2	TGCGCCAGCAGCCAGCCAACTAGCGGGAGACGGGAGCAGTTCTTC	CASSQPTSGRREQFF
-	TRBV28	TRBJ2-4	TRBD1	TGTGCCAGCAGGCAGGGGGCGGTTAGAAACATTCAGTACTTC	CASRQGAVRNIQYF
-	TRBV28	TRBJ1-2	-	TGTGCCAGCCGAATGGAGGGCTATGGCTACACCTTC	CASRMEGYGYTF
-	TRBV28	TRBJ2-7	TRBD2	TGTGCCAGCAGACCGGGACTAGCGGGACCCTACGAGCAGTACTTC	CASRPGLAGPYEQYF
-	TRBV20-1	TRBJ1-2	-	TGCAGTGCTATAGGGAACTATGGCTACACCTTC	CSAIGNYGYTF
-	TRBV5-6	TRBJ1-1	-	TGTGCCAGCAGCTTGGTCAAGAACACTGAAGCTTTCTTT	CASSLVKNTEAFF
-	TRBV6-6	TRBJ1-5	-	TGTGCCAGCATTGAGGGGTCCGGGTCGGCGGGCCAGCCCCAGCATTTT	CASIEGSGSAGQPQHF
-	TRBV7-9	TRBJ2-6	-	TGTGCCAGCAGCTCGGGGACTCCCAGCTCTGGGGCCAACGTCCTGACTTTC	CASSSGTPSSGANVLTF
-	TRBV7-9	TRBJ1-5	TRBD1	TGTGCCAGCAGAGGGACAGTTTGGCGCCAGCCCCAGCATTTT	CASRGTVWRQPQHF
-	TRBV4-2	TRBJ2-5	TRBD2	TGTGCCAGCAGCCAAGCTAGCGGGAGGGGCCAAGAGACCCAGTACTTC	CASSQASGRGQETQYF
-	TRBV2	TRBJ2-5	TRBD2	TGTGCCAGCAGAGCGGGAGTTTCGGAGACCCAGTACTTC	CASRAGVSETQYF
-	TRBV5-1	TRBJ2-2	-	TGCGCCAGCAGCCAGGAGGCAGGGAACACCGGGGAGCTGTTTTTT	CASSQEAGNTGELFF
-	TRBV6-4	TRBJ1-5	-	TGTGCCAGCAGTGAGAGTCAGGGTAACAATCAGCCCCAGCATTTT	CASSESQGNNQPQHF
-	TRBV27	TRBJ2-7	-	TGTGCCAGCAGTTCCCTAATATGGGCAAGAGGGCCCTACGAGCAGTACTTC	CASSSLIWARGPYEQYF